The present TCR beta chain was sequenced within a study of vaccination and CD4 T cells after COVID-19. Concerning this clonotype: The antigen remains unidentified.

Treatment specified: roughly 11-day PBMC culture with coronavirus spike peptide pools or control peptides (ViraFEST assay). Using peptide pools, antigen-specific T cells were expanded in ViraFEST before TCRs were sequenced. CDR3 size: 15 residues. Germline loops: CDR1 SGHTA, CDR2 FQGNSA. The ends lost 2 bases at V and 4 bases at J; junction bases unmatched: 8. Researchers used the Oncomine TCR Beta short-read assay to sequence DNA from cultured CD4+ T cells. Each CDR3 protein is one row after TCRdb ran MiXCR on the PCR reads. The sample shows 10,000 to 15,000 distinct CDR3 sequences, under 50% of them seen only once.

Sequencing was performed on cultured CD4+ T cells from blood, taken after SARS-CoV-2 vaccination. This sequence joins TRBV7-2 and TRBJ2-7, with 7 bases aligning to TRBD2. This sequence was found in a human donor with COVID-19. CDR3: CASSLQRGTGYEQYF. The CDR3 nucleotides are TGTGCCAGCAGCTTACAGCGGGGAACGGGTTACGAGCAGTACTTC.